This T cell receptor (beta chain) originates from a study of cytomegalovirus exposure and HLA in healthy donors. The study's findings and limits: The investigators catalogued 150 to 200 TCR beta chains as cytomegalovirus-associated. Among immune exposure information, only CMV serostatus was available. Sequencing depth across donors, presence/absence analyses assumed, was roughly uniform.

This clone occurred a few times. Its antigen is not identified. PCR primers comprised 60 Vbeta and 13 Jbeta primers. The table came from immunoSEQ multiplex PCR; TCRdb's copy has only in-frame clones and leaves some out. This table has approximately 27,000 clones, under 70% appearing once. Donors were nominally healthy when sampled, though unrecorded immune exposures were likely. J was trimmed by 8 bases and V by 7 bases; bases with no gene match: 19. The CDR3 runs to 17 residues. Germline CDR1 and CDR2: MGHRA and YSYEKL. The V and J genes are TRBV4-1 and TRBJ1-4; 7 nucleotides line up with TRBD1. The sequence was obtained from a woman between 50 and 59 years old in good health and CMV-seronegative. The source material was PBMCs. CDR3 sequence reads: CASTFLTGAYEDEKLFF. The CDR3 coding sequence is TGCGCCAGCACATTCCTAACAGGGGCCTACGAGGACGAAAAACTGTTTTTT.